Listed here are 15 T cell receptor beta chains from one sample, sequenced in a study of T cell repertoires in cytomegalovirus infection (dated by TCRdb to the late 2010s). Their antigens are not known. Interpreted using the paper, the treatment or condition label stands for: in vitro stimulation with specific CMV peptide epitopes to enrich CMV-specific T cells. For sequencing, an Illumina HiSeq 1500 was employed. The public reads were reprocessed in TCRdb via fastp at Q25 and MiXCR, keeping in-frame beta chains. Rows are combined by CDR3 protein, so each entry shows the most common genes and DNA. For this sample the table gives about 830,000 distinct CDR3 sequences, of which 30% to 35% were detected only once. Clones ranked in the top ten supply approximately 13% of the sample. Sequenced material: cultured CD8+ T cells from PBMCs, taken from culture after CMV antigen stimulation. Every receptor here comes from a human donor in good health (CMV status not recorded). Some clones in this sample may be carry-over from other donors' samples.

The rearrangement joins TRBV19 to TRBJ2-7; no firm D call. Germline V gene sequence: CDR1 LNHDA, CDR2 SQIVND (reference sequence). The V end lost 5 bases, the J end lost 3 bases, and 11 bases lay between the germline ends. The CDR3 has 13 amino acids. CDR3 in amino acids: CASSAGPVYEQYF. DNA of the CDR3: TGTGCCAGTAGTGCAGGACCGGTCTACGAGCAGTACTTC.

This clonotype was seen more than once but under ten times. The V call is TRBV7-3, the J call TRBJ1-4, with a possible D match to TRBD1 (6 bases). The V end was cut by 1 base, the J end by 3 bases, with 9 bases between. CDR3 length: 15 residues. Germline CDR1 and CDR2: SGHTA and FQGTGA. In nucleotides, the CDR3 is TGTGCCAGCAGCTTAAACAGGGTCCCTAATGAAAAACTGTTTTTT. Amino acids: CASSLNRVPNEKLFF.

V usage is TRBV15 and J usage is TRBJ1-4; D is unresolved. Trimming stripped 5 bases from V and 4 bases from J, with 8 bases between. This CDR3 region has 13 residues. CDR1 is LNHNV, CDR2 YYDKDF, per germline (reference sequence). The CDR3 DNA is TGTGCCACCAGCCCTGGGAGTAATGAAAAACTGTTTTTT. This gives the protein CATSPGSNEKLFF.

The chain employs TRBV7-9 and TRBJ2-1; D possibly corresponds to TRBD2 (5 bases). Per germline, CDR1 SEHNR and CDR2 FQNEAQ (reference sequence). This CDR3 contains 18 residues. Trimming left V 6 bases short and J 0 bases short, with 21 bases between. The CDR3 sequence is CASRERVETPSSYNEQFF. In DNA, the CDR3 is TGTGCCAGCAGGGAGAGGGTCGAAACGCCAAGCTCCTACAATGAGCAGTTCTTC.

This clonotype has a count of ten or more. The CDR3 nucleotides are TGTGCCAGCAGCCCTGGGGGCGAGGGGCCTTCTAATTCACCCCTCCACTTT. Protein: CASSPGGEGPSNSPLHF. The chain recombines TRBV7-6 with TRBJ1-6; D perhaps matches TRBD1 (6 bases). V was pared by 5 bases and J by 6 bases, with 20 bases between. Germline CDR1 is SGHVS and CDR2 is FNYEAQ. This CDR3 spans 17 amino acids.

The chain has TRBV5-5 and TRBJ2-7, with a tentative D call TRBD1 (6 bases). Trimming pared 1 base from V and 0 bases from J, leaving 11 bases between. The length of the CDR3 is 15 residues. The V gene's germline CDR1 is SGHKS and CDR2 YYEKEE (reference sequence). As DNA, the CDR3 is TGTGCCAGCAGCTTGATCGGGACAATCTCCTACGAGCAGTACTTC. Encoded protein: CASSLIGTISYEQYF.

This chain joins TRBV7-3 and TRBJ2-1; TRBD2 is a possible D gene (6 bases). CDR1 is SGHTA, CDR2 FQGTGA, per germline. The CDR3 loop spans 12 amino acids. V was clipped by 3 bases and J by 9 bases, with 9 bases between them. The CDR3 coding sequence is TGTGCCAGCAGCTTTTTGGGGGGTGAGCAGTTCTTC. Its protein product is CASSFLGGEQFF.

V usage is TRBV20-1 and J usage is TRBJ2-3; 8 bases align to TRBD2. Germline V gene data show CDR1 as DFQATT and CDR2 as SNEGSKA (reference sequence). CDR3 length: 15 amino acids. Unmatched junction bases numbered 3, after V lost 0 bases and J lost 1 base. The CDR3 DNA reads as TGCAGTGCTAGAGAGGAACTAGCGGGCACAGATACGCAGTATTTT. Its translation: CSAREELAGTDTQYF.

This clonotype was picked up one time. The chain joins TRBV28 to TRBJ2-7; 9 bases match TRBD1. The germline V gene has CDR1 MDHEN and CDR2 SYDVKM. With V trimmed by 4 bases and J by 3 bases, 7 bases remained unmatched. The CDR3 is made up of 15 amino acids. This CDR3 reads CASSSPDRGFYEQYV. In nucleotides, the CDR3 is TGTGCCAGCAGTTCCCCGGACAGGGGCTTCTACGAGCAGTACGTC.

The rearrangement links TRBV5-1 to TRBJ2-5, with 11 bases matching TRBD2. J gave up 0 bases and V 1 base, and 5 bases lay outside the gene matches. Germline values: CDR1 SGHRS, CDR2 YFSETQ. The CDR3 has 17 residues. CDR3 region: CASSLTGTSGHQETQYF. CDR3 coding DNA: TGCGCCAGCAGCTTGACAGGGACTAGCGGACACCAAGAGACCCAGTACTTC. The full variable domain, completed using reference TRBV5-1 and TRBJ2-5, is KAGVTQTPRYLIKTRGQQVTLSCSPISGHRSVSWYQQTPGQGLQFLFEYFSETQRNKGNFPGRFSGRQFSNSRSEMNVSTLELGDSALYLCASSLTGTSGHQETQYFGPGTRLLVL.

This chain uses TRBV7-9 with TRBJ2-1, with 9 bases matching TRBD2. CDR3 length: 16 residues. V lost 0 bases to trimming and J lost 5 bases; unmatched junction nucleotides: 5. Germline V lookup: CDR1 SEHNR, CDR2 FQNEAQ (reference sequence). The CDR3 sequence: CASSLAPSGINNEQFF. CDR3 DNA: TGTGCCAGCAGCTTAGCTCCTAGCGGGATTAACAATGAGCAGTTCTTC.

This clonotype was picked up a small number of times. This rearrangement joins TRBV7-3 to TRBJ1-3; D may be TRBD1 (5 bases). CDR3 length: 18 amino acids. CDR1 and CDR2 (germline): SGHTA, FQGTGA. V dropped 3 bases and J dropped 4 bases, with 22 bases sitting between them. The CDR3 is CASSFLGLIELSGNTIYF. CDR3 sequence (DNA): TGTGCCAGCAGCTTCTTGGGGCTCATAGAACTCTCCGGAAACACCATATATTTT.

The J gene is TRBJ1-5, the V gene TRBV4-1; possibly TRBD1 for D (6 bases). Germline V lookup: CDR1 MGHRA, CDR2 YSYEKL. Trimming removed 3 bases at V and 5 bases at J, with 14 bases between. The CDR3 runs to 15 residues. The chain's CDR3 is CASSHRSGVDQPQHF. In DNA form, the CDR3 reads TGCGCCAGCAGCCACCGATCAGGGGTCGATCAGCCCCAGCATTTT.

This rearrangement joins TRBV20-1 to TRBJ2-7; 9 positions match TRBD2. This CDR3 is built from 15 residues. The trim removed 5 bases at V and 3 bases at J, leaving 11 bases unmatched. CDR1 DFQATT and CDR2 SNEGSKA come from the germline V gene (reference sequence). The chain's CDR3 is CSALSGRGGLYEQYV. CDR3 DNA: TGCAGTGCTCTCAGCGGGCGGGGGGGCCTCTACGAGCAGTACGTC.

J is TRBJ1-1 and V is TRBV6-1, with D unresolved. Between the trimmed V and J ends, which lost 4 bases and 0 bases, there was a span of 12 bases. This CDR3 has 15 residues. CDR1 MNHNS and CDR2 SASEGT come from the germline V gene. CDR3 amino acids: CASSGSYILNTEAFF. CDR3 DNA sequence: TGTGCCAGCAGTGGGTCCTACATTTTGAACACTGAAGCTTTCTTT.